These 5 T cell receptor beta chains came from one sample sequenced in a study of vaccination and CD4 T cells after COVID-19. As for treatment: roughly 10-day PBMC culture with coronavirus spike peptide pools or control peptides (ViraFEST assay). Cultured CD4+ T-cell DNA underwent Oncomine TCR Beta short-read sequencing. MiXCR, run by TCRdb on the PCR reads, gives a single entry per CDR3 protein. The repertoire consists of around 16,000 distinct CDR3 sequences, with over 55% occurring once and the leading ten covering 15% to 20%. The antigens these receptors bind are not known. Sequenced material: CD4+ T cells from blood, cultured in vitro. The receptors stem from a human donor who had recovered from COVID-19.

This sequence joins TRBV18 and TRBJ1-1; D not resolved. The CDR3 covers 14 residues. V shed 3 bases and J shed 0 bases, with 8 bases lying between them. Germline V gene data show CDR1 as KGHSH and CDR2 as LQKENI. CDR3 amino acids: CASSPNSLNTEAFF. The DNA for the CDR3 is TGTGCCAGCTCACCGAACAGCCTGAACACTGAAGCTTTCTTT.

The chain employs TRBV3-1 and TRBJ1-1, with no clear D. CDR3 length equals 11 residues. Germline-derived CDR1 and CDR2 are LGHDT and YNNKEL (reference sequence). Trimming took 6 bases from V and 4 from J, leaving 6 bases between them. The CDR3 sequence is CASRGGTEAFF. CDR3 in DNA: TGTGCCAGCAGGGGTGGCACTGAAGCTTTCTTT.

This clonotype rates as medium-sized (0.01 to 0.1%). This rearrangement joins TRBV4-3 to TRBJ1-2; D unclear. Germline CDR1 LGHNA, CDR2 YSLEER. The CDR3 contains 16 residues. Trimming shortened V by 1 base and J by 3 bases, and 15 bases separated the two germline ends. The CDR3 is CASSQAQRLSDYGYTF. The CDR3 DNA sequence: TGCGCCAGCAGCCAAGCCCAGCGTTTGTCCGACTATGGCTACACCTTC.

This clonotype appeared a few times. The chain couples TRBV20-1 to TRBJ2-1, with D uncertain. The CDR3 runs 11 residues. Trimming removed 0 bases from V and 8 bases from J, with 5 bases in between. CDR1 and CDR2 from the germline V gene are DFQATT and SNEGSKA (reference sequence). The CDR3 sequence: CSAREAYEQFF. The DNA for the CDR3 is TGCAGTGCTAGAGAGGCGTATGAGCAGTTCTTC.

This chain joins TRBV19 and TRBJ1-5; D unresolved. Trimming removed 5 bases from V and 0 bases from J, with 11 bases in between. Per the germline V gene, CDR1 is LNHDA and CDR2 is SQIVND (reference sequence). The CDR3 runs to 15 residues. The CDR3, as DNA: TGTGCCAGTAGTTCTCACACCTATAGCAATCAGCCCCAGCATTTT. Residues: CASSSHTYSNQPQHF.